This T cell receptor beta chain was documented in a study of blood T cell repertoires in COVID-19. The protocol was immunoSEQ multiplex PCR, while the TCRdb copy is restricted to in-frame clones and leaves out a portion. The sample consists of 110,000 or so clones, about 78% of them appearing once. V lost 3 bases, J lost 4 bases, and 21 bases lay in between. Germline values: CDR1 LNHDA, CDR2 SQIVND (reference sequence). CDR3 length: 17 amino acids. The chain has TRBV19 and TRBJ1-2, with D tentatively TRBD1 (5 bases). Sequences were obtained from peripheral blood. The sequence came from a human donor in a cohort sampled during active or convalescent COVID-19. The CDR3 protein is CASSIGVGRTGGYGYTF. The CDR3 DNA reads as TGTGCCAGTAGTATCGGCGTGGGGCGGACCGGGGGCTATGGCTACACCTTC.